This T cell receptor beta chain was profiled in a study of control samples from healthy donors and cancer patients. This clone was seen a handful of times. This specimen includes other DNA sequences encoding the same CDR3. Libraries were prepared by immunoSEQ multiplex PCR; TCRdb keeps only in-frame clonotypes and omits some of them. The table records about 230,000 clones, 82% of them present only once. The TCR sequence derives from a woman aged 55-70 years with lung cancer. Sequencing used PBMCs.

CDR3: CASSLGGDQPQHF. Here the CDR3 DNA reads TGTGCCAGCAGCTTGGGCGGGGATCAGCCCCAGCATTTT. The chain carries TRBV7-9 and TRBJ1-5; D call uncertain. Germline loops: CDR1 SEHNR, CDR2 FQNEAQ (reference sequence). This CDR3 contains 13 residues. The V end was cut by 3 bases, the J end by 5 bases, with 8 bases between.